A selection of T cell receptor beta chains follows, all from one sample in a study of naive and memory T cell subsets. TCRdb independently ran MiXCR on the UMI-ligation and nested PCR reads; one entry per CDR3 protein. The table shows 140,000 to 150,000 distinct CDR3 sequences, with about 17% occurring only once. Sample: naive CD4+ T cells from blood. These receptors all stem from a human donor in good health. Each CDR3 is given without its conserved first and last residue. Rows give clone size only sometimes, using once, few, many, or a class for an expanded clone.

clone size | J gene | V gene | CDR3 protein
few | TRBJ2-3 | TRBV15 | ATRLAGVADTQY
few | TRBJ2-1 | TRBV6-5 | ASHPGSYNEQF
few | TRBJ2-3 | TRBV12-3/TRBV12-4 | ASSLLTGVSDTQY
few | TRBJ2-2 | TRBV5-1 | ASSRGDTGELF
- | TRBJ1-2 | TRBV10-3 | AISEDRDYGYT
once | TRBJ2-3 | TRBV7-2 | ASSFIRDTDTQY
- | TRBJ2-1 | TRBV25-1 | ASSELAGGIGEQF
few | TRBJ2-3 | TRBV20-1 | SAIGEGGTDTQY
few | TRBJ2-1 | TRBV5-1 | ASSFGSSGYNEQF
- | TRBJ2-1 | TRBV24-1 | ATSDASGRRGYNEQF
few | TRBJ2-2 | TRBV19 | ASRITGSRAGELF
many | TRBJ1-2 | TRBV7-2 | ASSLQGPNYGYT
once | TRBJ2-1 | TRBV19 | ASSIERAYNEQF
- | TRBJ2-7 | TRBV5-1 | ASSSTGQVTYEQY
- | TRBJ2-5 | TRBV12-3/TRBV12-4 | ASSFNIRETQY
few | TRBJ1-1 | TRBV7-2 | ASLEMLNTEAF
- | TRBJ2-7 | TRBV7-2 | ASSLGHSSYEQY
few | TRBJ2-1 | TRBV20-1 | SARDQDRPRGNEQF
- | TRBJ2-7 | TRBV7-2 | ASSKQIIYEQY
- | TRBJ2-1 | TRBV6-2/TRBV6-3 | ASSYAGGLTNEQF
- | TRBJ1-1 | TRBV2 | ASALAVDTEAF
few | TRBJ2-7 | TRBV12-3/TRBV12-4 | ASSLGDYDYEQY
few | TRBJ2-1 | TRBV4-1 | ASSQVTGPGYNEQF
many | TRBJ2-7 | TRBV7-2 | ASSNQGTYEQY
- | TRBJ1-5 | TRBV6-5 | ASSTGRGNQPQH
- | TRBJ2-3 | TRBV10-3 | AISERTSGTTDTQY
- | TRBJ2-3 | TRBV29-1 | SPREGGTDTQY
- | TRBJ1-1 | TRBV7-2 | ASSPPYRGVTEAF
- | TRBJ2-3 | TRBV29-1 | SGQGAGYTQY
few | TRBJ1-2 | TRBV12-3/TRBV12-4 | ASSGRQGARSWYGYT
- | TRBJ2-7 | TRBV12-3/TRBV12-4 | ASSLWQGGYEQY
few | TRBJ2-1 | TRBV12-3/TRBV12-4 | ASSFERRGLNEQF
- | TRBJ2-1 | TRBV7-3 | ASSMTFAPEEEQF
few | TRBJ2-7 | TRBV27 | ASSLSIQRHEQY
- | TRBJ2-2 | TRBV28 | ASTSQGAGTGELF
few | TRBJ1-1 | TRBV10-3 | AIRRDNTEAF
few | TRBJ1-5 | TRBV3-1 | ASSQDSRGGNQPQH
many | TRBJ2-1 | TRBV2 | ASSAERGGTEQF
few | TRBJ2-4 | TRBV2 | ASSERVQLAKNIQY
- | TRBJ1-1 | TRBV3-1 | ASSQWSGGQMNTEAF
- | TRBJ2-2 | TRBV15 | ATSRDRAGVGTGELF